One sample yielded the 10 T cell receptor beta chains listed below, sequenced in a study of blood T cell repertoires in COVID-19. Clones were read by immunoSEQ multiplex PCR, and TCRdb kept only the in-frame ones, dropping some. The sample has 150,000 to 200,000 clones, about four fifths seen once; the top ten hold about 11%. The sample consisted of PBMCs or T cells enriched from blood (not recorded which). The receptors were gathered from a man aged 40-49 years who had recovered from COVID-19.

The rearrangement links TRBV4-2 to TRBJ2-1; 8 bases align to TRBD2. The J segment lost 9 bases and the V segment lost 0 bases, leaving 7 bases of the junction unmatched. The germline gives CDR1 LGHNA, CDR2 YNFKEQ. The CDR3 has 15 amino acids. The CDR3 nucleotides read TGTGCCAGCAGCCAAGATGCAACGGGAGGGGCTGAGCAGTTCTTC. This encodes CASSQDATGGAEQFF.

The V gene is TRBV30, the J gene TRBJ2-5, with D perhaps matching TRBD1 (6 bases). Looked up from germline, CDR1 is GTSNPN and CDR2 is SVGIG (reference sequence). V was cut by 4 bases and J by 4 bases, with 10 bases left in between. The CDR3 spans 12 residues. In DNA, the CDR3 is TGTGCCTGGACTGTGGGGGCAGAGACCCAGTACTTC. Protein product: CAWTVGAETQYF.

The chain couples TRBV28 to TRBJ1-5; D not certain. Germline assignment: CDR1 MDHEN and CDR2 SYDVKM. This CDR3 is 15 amino acids long. The V end lost 3 bases, the J end lost 2 bases, and 11 bases lay between the germline ends. This CDR3 is CASSLHLGGNQPQHF. CDR3 sequence (DNA): TGTGCCAGCAGTTTGCATTTGGGCGGCAATCAGCCCCAGCATTTT. The full variable domain, completed using reference TRBV28 and TRBJ1-5, is DVKVTQSSRYLVKRTGEKVFLECVQDMDHENMFWYRQDPGLGLRLIYFSYDVKMKEKGDIPEGYSVSREKKERFSLILESASTNQTSMYLCASSLHLGGNQPQHFGDGTRLSIL.

The genes are TRBV27 and TRBJ2-4, with 9 bases lining up with TRBD2. Looked up from germline, CDR1 is MNHEY and CDR2 is SMNVEV (reference sequence). The CDR3 has 13 amino acids. The V segment lost 4 bases and the J segment 7 bases; nucleotides outside the gene matches: 2. CDR3 in amino acids: CASSSGLANIQYF. The CDR3 coding sequence is TGTGCCAGCAGTTCGGGACTAGCTAACATTCAGTACTTC.

This sequence joins TRBV28 and TRBJ1-5; tentative D call: TRBD1 (5 bases). V was pared by 6 bases and J by 3 bases, with 15 bases between. Germline V gene data show CDR1 as MDHEN and CDR2 as SYDVKM. This CDR3 is 15 amino acids long. Here the CDR3 DNA reads TGTGCCAGCAGGACCGTGGAGGGGCTCAATCAGCCCCAGCATTTT. Encoded protein: CASRTVEGLNQPQHF.

This chain joins TRBV6-6 and TRBJ1-3, with D tentatively TRBD1 (6 bases). The CDR3 runs 17 residues. The V gene's germline CDR1 is MNHNY and CDR2 SVGAGI (reference sequence). V was cut by 5 bases and J by 1 base, with 18 bases left in between. In DNA form, the CDR3 reads TGTGCCAGCAGTCCCGGATCAAACAGGGCTTCTGGAAACACCATATATTTT. Translating gives CASSPGSNRASGNTIYF.

V usage is TRBV9 and J usage is TRBJ2-1; no definite D call. The V and J ends lost 1 base and 5 bases respectively, with 4 bases between them. The CDR3 is 12 amino acids. CDR1 and CDR2 (germline): SGDLS, YYNGEE. The CDR3 DNA reads TGTGCCAGCAGCGTACAAAACAATGAGCAGTTCTTC. Its translation: CASSVQNNEQFF.

The J gene is TRBJ2-3, the V gene TRBV15, with D unclear. The CDR3 consists of 14 residues. Trimming cost V 0 bases and J 4 bases, with 8 bases left between them. Germline-derived CDR1 and CDR2 are LNHNV and YYDKDF (reference sequence). The CDR3 DNA reads TGTGCCACCAGCAGAGATCACGTAGCAGATACGCAGTATTTT. Translation: CATSRDHVADTQYF.

This chain links TRBV7-3 with TRBJ1-1; D gene unclear. The germline CDR1 and CDR2 sequences are SGHTA and FQGTGA. V lost 5 bases and J lost 1, with 8 bases in between. The CDR3 has 13 amino acids. CDR3 in amino acids: CASSTTWNTEAFF. As DNA, the CDR3 is TGTGCCAGCAGCACAACATGGAACACTGAAGCTTTCTTT.

V usage is TRBV5-6 and J usage is TRBJ1-5, with D possibly matching TRBD1 (6 bases). With 4 bases removed from V and 5 bases from J, the gap between germline ends came to 13 bases. Germline CDR1 is SGHDT and CDR2 is YYEEEE. This CDR3 region has 14 residues. CDR3 sequence reads: CASSAKGVYQPQHF. CDR3 nucleotide sequence: TGTGCCAGCAGCGCCAAGGGGGTCTATCAGCCCCAGCATTTT. The complete variable domain, with remaining parts taken from reference TRBV5-6 and TRBJ1-5, reads DAGVTQSPTHLIKTRGQQVTLRCSPKSGHDTVSWYQQALGQGPQFIFQYYEEEERQRGNFPDRFSGHQFPNYSSELNVNALLLGDSALYLCASSAKGVYQPQHFGDGTRLSIL.